The next 15 T cell receptor beta chains were all read from a single sample in a study of PD-L1 blockade in urothelial cancer (dated by TCRdb to 2015 to 2018). Receptor amplification or capture employed the immunoSEQ multiplex PCR assay. Held by TCRdb, this immuneACCESS table contains in-frame sequences only and omits some clones. Under half of the omission traces to an unresolved V gene where checked; the cause of the rest is unknown. The sample includes about 42,000 clones, with roughly 77% observed a single time. 2.7% of the sample rests with the top ten. Specimen: PBMCs, collected around atezolizumab (anti-PD-L1) treatment. These receptors were collected from a man between 70 and 80 years old with urothelial cancer.

The chain joins TRBV6-5 to TRBJ2-7; D call uncertain. This CDR3 contains 14 residues. Germline values: CDR1 MNHEY, CDR2 SVGAGI. Trimming pared 5 bases from V and 2 bases from J, leaving 13 bases between. The CDR3 nucleotides are TGTGCCAGCAGTCGCGCGGTACCCCCCTACGAGCAGTACTTC. Residues: CASSRAVPPYEQYF.

This sequence joins TRBV5-6 and TRBJ2-7; 10 bases map to TRBD2. Germline CDR1 SGHDT, CDR2 YYEEEE. V lost 4 bases to trimming and J lost 2 bases; unmatched junction nucleotides: 6. The CDR3 runs to 15 residues. The DNA for the CDR3 is TGTGCCAGCAGCACCGGACTAGCGGAGACCTACGAGCAGTACTTC. Its protein is CASSTGLAETYEQYF.

Worth noting for this clone: Other nucleotide sequences in the sample specify the same CDR3. The chain uses TRBV5-4 and TRBJ2-7; a possible D gene is TRBD2 (6 bases). V lost 2 bases to trimming and J lost 0 bases, with 21 bases between them. Germline CDR1 reads SGHNT; CDR2 reads YYREEE (reference sequence). There are 18 residues in the CDR3. The CDR3 DNA reads as TGTGCCAGCAGCTTACAAAGCGCACTAGCAGGAGGCTCCTACGAGCAGTACTTC. It is translated as CASSLQSALAGGSYEQYF.

The chain recombines TRBV12-5 with TRBJ2-5; no clear D gene. Deletions cut 3 bases from V and 4 bases from J, with 9 bases between. Per germline, CDR1 LGHNT and CDR2 FRNRAP. This CDR3 spans 13 amino acids. The CDR3 protein is CASGFSSSETQYF. The CDR3 DNA sequence: TGTGCTAGTGGTTTCAGTAGCTCAGAGACCCAGTACTTC.

The chain is built from TRBV19 and TRBJ1-5, with a weak D call TRBD1 (6 bases). Trimming took 11 bases from V and 3 from J, leaving 17 bases between them. Germline loops: CDR1 LNHDA, CDR2 SQIVND (reference sequence). The CDR3 loop spans 14 amino acids. The chain's CDR3 is CASQRGKNNQPQHF. The CDR3 bases are TGTGCCTCTCAGAGGGGGAAGAACAATCAGCCCCAGCATTTT.

The V call is TRBV11-2, the J call TRBJ1-2; TRBD1 matches at 9 bases. The CDR3 runs to 13 residues. The V and J ends lost 5 bases and 9 bases, in that order; junction bases with no gene match: 7. The germline V gene encodes CDR1 SGHAT and CDR2 FQNNGV. This CDR3 is CASSLTGTGSYTF. As DNA, the CDR3 is TGTGCCAGCAGCCTCACCGGGACAGGGAGCTACACCTTC.

Only one count was recorded for this clone. The V call is TRBV7-2, the J call TRBJ2-1, with D tentatively TRBD2 (6 bases). CDR1 and CDR2 (germline): SGHTA, FQGNSA. The CDR3 has 14 amino acids. V was clipped by 2 bases and J by 6 bases, with 11 bases between them. The CDR3 spells CASSLRRGINEQFF. The CDR3, as DNA: TGTGCCAGCAGCTTACGCCGGGGGATCAATGAGCAGTTCTTC.

The CDR3 loop is CASTRQGGTEAFF. As DNA, the CDR3 is TGTGCCAGTACAAGGCAGGGTGGGACTGAAGCTTTCTTT. V is TRBV19 and J is TRBJ1-1, with a weak D call TRBD1 (5 bases). V lost 7 bases and J lost 5, with 14 bases in between. This CDR3 comprises 13 residues. Germline assignment: CDR1 LNHDA and CDR2 SQIVND (reference sequence).

This clone is a singleton in its sample. CDR3 coding DNA: TGTGCCGGACACCGGGTTCGAGTAGATTCACCCCTCCACTTT. It codes for CAGHRVRVDSPLHF. The chain employs TRBV30 and TRBJ1-6, with TRBD1 as a possible D gene (5 bases). The V end was cut by 8 bases, the J end by 8 bases, with 19 bases between. The CDR3 spans 14 residues. Germline V CDR1 and CDR2: GTSNPN, SVGIG (reference sequence).

The chain links TRBV4-2 to TRBJ2-1; 8 nucleotides match TRBD2. The length of the CDR3 is 13 residues. V was clipped by 2 bases and J by 6 bases; unmatched bases: 0. CDR1 LGHNA and CDR2 YNFKEQ come from the germline V gene. The CDR3 loop is CASSQTSGNEQFF. The CDR3 DNA is TGTGCCAGCAGCCAAACTAGCGGCAATGAGCAGTTCTTC.

This rearrangement joins TRBV29-1 to TRBJ2-1; 8 bases map to TRBD1. Per the germline V gene, CDR1 is SQVTM and CDR2 is ANQGSEA. The CDR3 is 14 residues long. Germline trimming cut 5 bases from V and 7 bases from J; bases unmatched to any gene: 10. This chain's CDR3 is CSVIRTGYENEQFF. CDR3 DNA: TGCAGCGTTATCAGGACAGGGTATGAGAATGAGCAGTTCTTC.

J is TRBJ1-1 and V is TRBV28; D is perhaps TRBD1 (6 bases). The germline gives CDR1 MDHEN, CDR2 SYDVKM. V was clipped by 5 bases and J by 0 bases, with 13 bases between them. The CDR3 spans 15 residues. CDR3 sequence (DNA): TGTGCCAGCAGTCAGCCCCGGGACATGAACACTGAAGCTTTCTTT. Protein sequence: CASSQPRDMNTEAFF.

The chain is built from TRBV7-2 and TRBJ2-7, with 8 nucleotides matching TRBD1. The CDR3 sequence is 14 residues long. CDR1 and CDR2 (germline): SGHTA, FQGNSA. V gave up 6 bases and J gave up 5 bases; unmatched junction bases: 9. The CDR3 bases are TGTGCCAGCAGATCAACAGGGGGAAAAAACGAGCAGTACTTC. Its protein product is CASRSTGGKNEQYF.

The chain recombines TRBV7-6 with TRBJ2-3; weak D call: TRBD1 (6 bases). Trimming took 5 bases from V and 3 from J, leaving 12 bases between them. Germline lookup yields CDR1 SGHVS and CDR2 FNYEAQ. The CDR3 loop spans 14 amino acids. The CDR3 loop reads CASSRTVITDTQYF. The DNA for the CDR3 is TGTGCCAGCAGCAGGACAGTTATTACAGATACGCAGTATTTT.

This clone showed up just a few times. V gene TRBV7-3 combines with J gene TRBJ2-7, with TRBD1 identical over 9 bases. This CDR3 has 15 residues. J was trimmed by 2 bases and V by 4 bases; bases with no gene match: 6. Germline CDR1 SGHTA, CDR2 FQGTGA. In nucleotides, the CDR3 is TGTGCCAGCAGCTACAGGGGGCAGGGGCCCTACGAGCAGTACTTC. Its protein product is CASSYRGQGPYEQYF.